Given below is one TCR beta chain in context. As the template, RNA transcripts were used to amplify TCR beta CDR3 regions. HTBI primers were employed in first-round RT-PCR, then a second-round multiplex PCR followed. TCRdb reprocessed the multiplex PCR reads with MiXCR, giving one entry per CDR3 protein. Found here are about 740,000 distinct CDR3 sequences, 40% of them singletons; the top ten hold about 40%. The record originates from a study of Graves' ophthalmopathy and Graves' hyperthyroidism. CDR1 and CDR2 from the germline V gene are KGHSH and LQKENI. V was trimmed by 8 bases and J by 0 bases, leaving 15 bases between them. This CDR3 contains 15 residues.

This TCR came from an adult man with Graves' ophthalmopathy. The source material was peripheral blood. The V and J genes are TRBV18 and TRBJ2-3; tentative D call: TRBD2 (6 bases). The CDR3 coding sequence is TGTGCCAGCAGACCGACTAGAGTGAGCACAGATACGCAGTATTTT. This gives the protein CASRPTRVSTDTQYF.